The 4 T cell receptor beta chains presented below share a single source sample, sequenced in a study of blood T cell repertoires in COVID-19 (dated by TCRdb to 2019 to 2021). The protocol used for the library was the immunoSEQ multiplex PCR assay. TCRdb re-hosts the immuneACCESS table, in-frame sequences only. Its copies lack some clones; in the studies checked, an unresolved V gene accounts for under half of them, and the cause for the rest is not known. The sample table holds 250,000 to 350,000 clones, of which 88% were seen once. The ten largest make up around 11% of the sample. The sample comprised peripheral blood. Receptor source: a woman aged 30 to 39 with COVID-19, enrolled during active disease.

The chain joins TRBV24-1 to TRBJ2-3; D perhaps matches TRBD2 (6 bases). Germline V gives CDR1 KGHDR, CDR2 SFDVKD. V was clipped by 10 bases and J by 1 base, with 17 bases between them. The CDR3 loop spans 15 amino acids. The CDR3 is CATGSGAGGTDTQYF. DNA of the CDR3: TGTGCCACAGGGTCGGGAGCGGGTGGCACAGATACGCAGTATTTT.

V usage is TRBV28 and J usage is TRBJ1-4; 7 bases are a match to TRBD1. CDR1 MDHEN and CDR2 SYDVKM come from the germline V gene. The CDR3 consists of 12 residues. Trimming took 6 bases from V and 8 from J; bases not matched to a gene: 3. CDR3 in amino acids: CASRTGREKLFF. For the CDR3, the DNA is TGTGCCAGCAGGACAGGGAGAGAAAAACTGTTTTTT.

The chain links TRBV6-7 to TRBJ2-1, with 9 positions matching TRBD1. TRBV6-7 is an ORF; its function is uncertain. V lost 0 bases, J lost 10 bases, and 10 bases stayed unmatched. This CDR3 is 16 amino acids long. DNA of the CDR3: TGTGCCAGCAGTTACTCTCCGGGACAGGGCCTTCCAGAGCAGTTCTTC. Translating it yields CASSYSPGQGLPEQFF.

V and J are TRBV2 and TRBJ2-3, with 14 nucleotides matching TRBD2. J was trimmed by 6 bases and V by 3 bases; bases with no gene match: 5. Germline CDR1 and CDR2: SNHLY and FYNNEI. CDR3 length equals 16 residues. The CDR3 protein is CASSDGTSGRTDTQYF. The CDR3 DNA reads as TGTGCCAGCAGTGATGGGACTAGCGGGAGAACCGATACGCAGTATTTT.